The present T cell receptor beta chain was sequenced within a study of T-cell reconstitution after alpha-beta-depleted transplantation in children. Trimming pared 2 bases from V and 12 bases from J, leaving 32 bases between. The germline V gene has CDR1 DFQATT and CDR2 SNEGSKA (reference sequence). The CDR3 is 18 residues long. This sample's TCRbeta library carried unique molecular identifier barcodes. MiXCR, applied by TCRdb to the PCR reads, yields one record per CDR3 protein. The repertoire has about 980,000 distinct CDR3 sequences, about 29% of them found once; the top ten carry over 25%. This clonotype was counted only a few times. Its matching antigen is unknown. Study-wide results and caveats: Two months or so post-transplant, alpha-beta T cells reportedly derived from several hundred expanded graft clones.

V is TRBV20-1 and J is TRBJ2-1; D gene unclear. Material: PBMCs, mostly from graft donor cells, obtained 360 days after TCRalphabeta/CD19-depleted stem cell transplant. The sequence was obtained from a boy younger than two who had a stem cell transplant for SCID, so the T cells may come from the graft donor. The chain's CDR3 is CSARYKLDGLVTMFRQFF. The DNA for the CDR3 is TGCAGTGCTAGATATAAATTAGACGGGCTCGTAACTATGTTTCGGCAGTTCTTC.